These 5 T cell receptor beta chains came from one sample sequenced in a study of T cell responses to AZD1222 COVID-19 vaccine. Using immunoSEQ multiplex PCR, the repertoire was profiled, and TCRdb retains in-frame clones only, with some absent. The table shows about 100,000 clones, with less than 90% occurring only once. The source material was peripheral blood, sampled on day 0 of AZD1222 vaccination. The receptors here all came from an adult in good health.

The chain uses TRBV7-8 and TRBJ1-2; no clear D gene. V was pared by 5 bases and J by 5 bases, with 15 bases between. CDR1 is SGHVS and CDR2 is FQNEAQ in the germline V gene. The CDR3 spans 14 residues. The CDR3 reads CASSPGLVRYGYTF. CDR3 DNA: TGTGCCAGCAGCCCGGGTTTAGTAAGATATGGCTACACCTTC. Full variable domain (missing parts from reference TRBV7-8 and TRBJ1-2): GAGVSQSPRYKVAKRGQDVALRCDPISGHVSLFWYQQALGQGPEFLTYFQNEAQLDKSGLPSDRFFAERPEGSVSTLKIQRTQQEDSAVYLCASSPGLVRYGYTFGSGTRLTVV.

The V and J genes are TRBV6-1 and TRBJ2-7; D not certain. The CDR3 has 14 amino acids. The V and J ends lost 1 base and 5 bases respectively, with 12 bases between them. Germline V gene sequence: CDR1 MNHNS, CDR2 SASEGT. CDR3 sequence reads: CASSEGLGLHEQYF. CDR3 bases: TGTGCCAGCAGTGAAGGGCTAGGGTTGCACGAGCAGTACTTC.

The rearrangement uses TRBV9 and TRBJ2-3, with 10 bases identical to TRBD2. The CDR3 has 16 amino acids. J was trimmed by 2 bases and V by 7 bases; bases with no gene match: 10. The germline V gene encodes CDR1 SGDLS and CDR2 YYNGEE. CDR3 loop: CASGTKRGGFTDTQYF. The DNA for the CDR3 is TGTGCCAGCGGTACGAAGCGGGGGGGTTTCACAGATACGCAGTATTTT.

The V and J genes are TRBV6-5 and TRBJ1-4; D is ambiguous. This CDR3 is 14 amino acids long. Trimming cost V 6 bases and J 8 bases, with 16 bases left between them. The germline V gene has CDR1 MNHEY and CDR2 SVGAGI. This CDR3 reads CASSPDGRNEKLFF. CDR3 bases: TGTGCCAGCAGCCCGGACGGTCGGAACGAAAAACTGTTTTTT.

The genes are TRBV3-1 (or the pseudogene TRBV3-2) and TRBJ2-7; D not resolved. This CDR3 has 14 residues. With 2 bases removed from V and 4 bases from J, the gap between germline ends came to 12 bases. Per germline, CDR1 LGHDT and CDR2 YNNKEL (reference sequence). For the CDR3, the DNA is TGTGCCAGCAGCCAAAGGTTGACGGATTACGAGCAGTACTTC. Translated: CASSQRLTDYEQYF.